This entry lists 25 T cell receptor beta chains sequenced from one sample in a study of T cells after yellow fever vaccination. TCRdb fed the 5' RACE reads into MiXCR, producing one record per CDR3 protein. The profile shows around 250,000 distinct CDR3 sequences, about 5.2% of them singletons. Sequencing was performed on CD4+ T cells sorted from PBMCs, taken on the day of the yellow fever booster vaccination. The receptors derive from a man aged 18-30 years who received the YFV17D yellow fever vaccine.

This clonotype has ten or more counts. This chain uses TRBV4-2 with TRBJ2-1, with D uncertain. Germline loops: CDR1 LGHNA, CDR2 YNFKEQ. This CDR3 has 16 residues. The ends were cut back, 0 bases at V and 0 bases at J, with 9 bases in the middle. CDR3 loop: CASSQDRVSSYNEQFF. The CDR3 nucleotides are TGTGCCAGCAGCCAAGATAGGGTTAGCTCCTACAATGAGCAGTTCTTC.

V gene TRBV6-5 combines with J gene TRBJ1-1; D ambiguous. The length of the CDR3 is 15 residues. With 3 bases removed from V and 4 bases from J, the gap between germline ends came to 15 bases. Germline V CDR1 and CDR2: MNHEY, SVGAGI. CDR3 sequence: CASSYYQFLSTEAFF. The CDR3 nucleotides read TGTGCCAGCAGTTATTACCAATTCTTGAGCACTGAAGCTTTCTTT.

This clonotype was observed a handful of times. This chain joins TRBV18 and TRBJ1-1, with D perhaps matching TRBD1 (5 bases). Germline CDR1 and CDR2: KGHSH and LQKENI. This CDR3 is built from 13 residues. Between the trimmed V and J ends, which lost 8 bases and 0 bases, there was a span of 10 bases. In nucleotides, the CDR3 is TGTGCCAGCCAAGGACAACTGAACACTGAAGCTTTCTTT. Encoded protein: CASQGQLNTEAFF.

This clonotype was recorded many times. V and J are TRBV6-2 or TRBV6-3 and TRBJ2-3, with 8 bases matching TRBD2. CDR1 and CDR2 from the germline V gene are MNHEY and SVGEGT. The V gene end was trimmed by 4 bases and the J gene end by 6 bases; junction bases not matched to a gene: 6. The CDR3 extends over 14 amino acids. CDR3 sequence: CASSSSGPTDTQYF. CDR3 nucleotides: TGTGCCAGCAGTTCTAGCGGGCCAACCGATACGCAGTATTTT.

The chain couples TRBV6-5 to TRBJ2-1; 10 positions agree with TRBD1. Germline CDR1 MNHEY, CDR2 SVGAGI. CDR3 length equals 15 residues. Losses at the gene ends were 6 bases for V and 4 bases for J; bases not matched to a gene: 6. CDR3 in DNA: TGTGCCAGCAGCCTATCGGGACAGGGGTACAATGAGCAGTTCTTC. It codes for CASSLSGQGYNEQFF.

This clonotype occurred many times. The chain carries TRBV6-1 and TRBJ2-7; 8 bases fit TRBD1. The V gene's germline CDR1 is MNHNS and CDR2 SASEGT. The CDR3 consists of 15 residues. Losses at the gene ends were 6 bases for V and 6 bases for J; bases not matched to a gene: 13. The DNA for the CDR3 is TGTGCCAGCAGACCCGCGGTGGGCCAGGGGGCCGAGCAGTACGTC. Amino acid sequence: CASRPAVGQGAEQYV.

The rearrangement uses TRBV6-5 and TRBJ2-3; D call uncertain. Germline-derived CDR1 and CDR2 are MNHEY and SVGAGI. CDR3 length: 14 amino acids. Trimming shortened V by 2 bases and J by 6 bases, and 12 bases separated the two germline ends. The CDR3: CASSYRNDVDTQYF. The DNA of the CDR3 is TGTGCCAGCAGTTACCGAAACGATGTGGATACGCAGTATTTT.

CDR3 protein: CASSLGGFGGELFF. CDR3 bases: TGTGCCAGCAGTTTGGGCGGCTTCGGCGGGGAGCTGTTTTTT. V is TRBV28 and J is TRBJ2-2; no reliable D call. Between the trimmed V and J ends, which lost 3 bases and 7 bases, there was a span of 12 bases. This CDR3 is 14 amino acids long. Germline loops: CDR1 MDHEN, CDR2 SYDVKM.

As DNA, the CDR3 is TGCAGTGCTAGAGGGGACAGGGGAAGCACAGATACGCAGTATTTT. It yields the protein CSARGDRGSTDTQYF. The genes are TRBV20-1 and TRBJ2-3; 10 bases align to TRBD1. The CDR3 extends over 15 amino acids. Germline CDR1 DFQATT, CDR2 SNEGSKA (reference sequence). The V gene end was trimmed by 1 base and the J gene end by 0 bases; junction bases not matched to a gene: 1.

This clonotype was picked up many times. This sequence joins TRBV14 and TRBJ1-1, with D perhaps matching TRBD1 (6 bases). The CDR3 has 13 residues. The V gene's germline CDR1 is SGHDN and CDR2 FVKESK. V was clipped by 1 base and J by 11 bases, with 14 bases between them. CDR3 sequence (DNA): TGTGCCAGCAGCCAAGCAGGGGCCCGGAGGGCTTTCTTT. This translates into CASSQAGARRAFF.

V usage is TRBV19 and J usage is TRBJ1-2; D uncertain. With 6 bases removed from V and 4 bases from J, the gap between germline ends came to 12 bases. CDR3 length: 13 residues. Looked up from germline, CDR1 is LNHDA and CDR2 is SQIVND (reference sequence). The DNA for the CDR3 is TGTGCCAGTAGGGAAAGCGATCGCTATGGCTACACCTTC. This translates into CASRESDRYGYTF.

This clonotype was recorded many times. CDR3 coding DNA: TGCAGCGTTGCAAGCTTCGATGAGCAGTTCTTC. It encodes CSVASFDEQFF. The V gene is TRBV29-1, the J gene TRBJ2-1; D gene ambiguous. Germline loops: CDR1 SQVTM, CDR2 ANQGSEA. This CDR3 comprises 11 residues. Trimming pared 4 bases from V and 8 bases from J, leaving 9 bases between.

This clonotype was seen repeatedly, ten times or more. V usage is TRBV5-1 and J usage is TRBJ2-5; D is ambiguous. CDR3 length: 15 residues. Trimming removed 0 bases from V and 4 bases from J, with 13 bases in between. Germline lookup yields CDR1 SGHRS and CDR2 YFSETQ. CDR3 loop: CASSLATQRGETQYF. CDR3 DNA sequence: TGCGCCAGCAGCTTGGCGACCCAAAGAGGAGAGACCCAGTACTTC.

This clonotype was recorded at least ten times. The chain couples TRBV6-6 to TRBJ1-3, with a possible D match to TRBD1 (6 bases). Per the germline V gene, CDR1 is MNHNY and CDR2 is SVGAGI (reference sequence). V lost 6 bases and J 4 bases, leaving 13 bases between the germline ends. The CDR3 totals 14 residues. The CDR3 region has the DNA TGTGCCAGCAGCAAGGGGGGGCTCGGAAACACCATATATTTT. Translation: CASSKGGLGNTIYF.

This clonotype was seen at least ten times. The chain has TRBV5-1 and TRBJ1-1, with D uncertain. CDR1 and CDR2 from the germline V gene are SGHRS and YFSETQ. This CDR3 spans 12 amino acids. V lost 4 bases and J 8 bases, leaving 12 bases between the germline ends. CDR3: CASSDTQEEAFF. The CDR3 region has the DNA TGCGCCAGCAGCGATACCCAAGAAGAAGCTTTCTTT.

CDR3 region: CASRRTGEGYEQYF. The CDR3 DNA is TGTGCCAGCAGGAGAACAGGGGAAGGCTACGAGCAGTACTTC. The chain uses TRBV12-3 or TRBV12-4 and TRBJ2-7; 7 bases line up with TRBD1. V was clipped by 6 bases and J by 3 bases; unmatched bases: 8. CDR3 length: 14 residues.

The table lists this clonotype with a few counts. The chain carries TRBV24-1 and TRBJ2-3, with 7 bases identical to TRBD2. V trimming: 4 bases; J trimming: 4 bases; junction bases outside the gene matches: 4. Germline CDR1 is KGHDR and CDR2 is SFDVKD. The CDR3 contains 14 residues. The CDR3 nucleotides read TGTGCCACCAGTGACCGGGGGAGGGCAGATACGCAGTATTTT. The encoded protein is CATSDRGRADTQYF.

V usage is TRBV12-3 or TRBV12-4 and J usage is TRBJ2-1, with a tentative D call TRBD1 (6 bases). V was cut by 3 bases and J by 9 bases, with 12 bases left in between. The length of the CDR3 is 13 residues. CDR3 residues: CASSLGASGEQFF. CDR3 coding DNA: TGTGCCAGCAGTTTGGGGGCATCAGGTGAGCAGTTCTTC.

The CDR3 sequence: CASSGRGLSSGNTIYF. The DNA of the CDR3 is TGTGCCAGTTCCGGCCGGGGGCTTAGCTCTGGAAACACCATATATTTT. V gene TRBV6-5 combines with J gene TRBJ1-3; TRBD1 is a possible D gene (6 bases). The CDR3 loop spans 16 amino acids. V was shortened by 9 bases and J by 0 bases, with 18 bases between the two germline ends. CDR1 is MNHEY and CDR2 is SVGAGI in the germline V gene.

The rearrangement joins TRBV12-3 or TRBV12-4 to TRBJ1-5; the match to TRBD1 covers 7 bases. The junction had 10 bases not matched to a gene; V was cut back by 5 bases and J by 0 bases. The CDR3 covers 17 residues. The CDR3 protein is CASSITGVSYSNQPQHF. CDR3 DNA sequence: TGTGCCAGCAGTATCACAGGGGTCTCTTATAGCAATCAGCCCCAGCATTTT.

In its sample, this clonotype was seen a few times. The chain employs TRBV21-1 and TRBJ2-7; the table's D call, TRBD1, was not checked against the DNA. TRBV21-1 is described as a pseudogene. This CDR3 is 17 amino acids long. The CDR3 sequence is CASSKGRSGADSYEQYF. The CDR3, as DNA: TGTGCCAGCAGCAAAGGGAGGTCCGGGGCGGACTCCTACGAGCAGTACTTC.

The chain has TRBV5-4 and TRBJ1-1, with a possible D match to TRBD1 (5 bases). This CDR3 has 13 residues. Trimming shortened V by 2 bases and J by 10 bases, and 15 bases separated the two germline ends. Germline V gene lookup returns CDR1 SGHNT and CDR2 YYREEE (reference sequence). CDR3 nucleotide sequence: TGTGCCAGCAGCTTAAGGATCGGGGGATCAGCTTTCTTT. Amino acids: CASSLRIGGSAFF. Variable domain in full (rest from reference TRBV5-4 and TRBJ1-1): ETGVTQSPTHLIKTRGQQVTLRCSSQSGHNTVSWYQQALGQGPQFIFQYYREEENGRGNFPPRFSGLQFPNYSSELNVNALELDDSALYLCASSLRIGGSAFFGQGTRLTVV.

This chain connects TRBV6-2 or TRBV6-3 to TRBJ2-3, with unresolved D. CDR3 length: 11 amino acids. Trimming cost V 6 bases and J 6 bases, with 7 bases left between them. The germline gives CDR1 MNHEY, CDR2 SVGEGT. CDR3 nucleotides: TGTGCCAGCAGCCGAGCCGATACGCAGTATTTT. This sequence encodes CASSRADTQYF.

This clonotype occurred a few times. This sequence joins TRBV5-6 and TRBJ2-3; 10 bases fit TRBD2. Germline-derived CDR1 and CDR2 are SGHDT and YYEEEE. The CDR3 loop spans 14 amino acids. J was trimmed by 6 bases and V by 5 bases; bases with no gene match: 6. CDR3 amino acids: CASRRTSGIDTQYF. In DNA form, the CDR3 reads TGTGCCAGCAGACGGACTAGCGGTATTGATACGCAGTATTTT.

This clonotype occurred many times. The chain carries TRBV11-2 and TRBJ2-2; possible D gene TRBD1, 6 bases. CDR1 and CDR2 (germline): SGHAT, FQNNGV. The CDR3 loop spans 15 amino acids. Trimming removed 1 base from V and 0 bases from J, with 6 bases in between. CDR3 DNA sequence: TGTGCCAGCAGCTTAGGGACAGCGAACACCGGGGAGCTGTTTTTT. It translates to CASSLGTANTGELFF.